This T cell receptor beta chain was identified during a study of T cell responses to AZD1222 COVID-19 vaccine. Concerning this clone itself: The antigen is unknown.

Second-dose intervals of approximately 4 or approximately 12 weeks were pooled. Study-wide results and limits: Repertoires were collected only later (after the peak T cell response had occurred).

With V trimmed by 6 bases and J by 0 bases, 2 bases remained unmatched. Germline V gives CDR1 SNHLY, CDR2 FYNNEI. The CDR3 loop spans 16 amino acids. Profiled with immunoSEQ multiplex PCR; TCRdb holds only in-frame clones, not every one. The data hold about 67,000 clones, with about 83% observed a single time. The chain combines TRBV2 with TRBJ1-4; 12 bases match TRBD1. The sequence derives from an adult who received the AZD1222 COVID-19 vaccine. Specimen: peripheral blood, collected 28 days after the second AZD1222 dose. The CDR3 protein is CASRGQGAATNEKLFF. The CDR3 DNA sequence: TGTGCCAGCAGGGGACAGGGGGCCGCAACTAATGAAAAACTGTTTTTT.